What follows is one T cell receptor (beta chain) and its context. Its target is not known. Germline values: CDR1 LGHDT, CDR2 YNNKEL (reference sequence). This CDR3 is 17 amino acids long. Trimming stripped 4 bases from V and 1 base from J, with 17 bases between. Using immunoSEQ multiplex PCR, the repertoire was profiled, and TCRdb retains in-frame clones only, with some absent. The data show about 35,000 clones, 85% to 90% seen once. The entry originates in a study of T cell responses to AZD1222 COVID-19 vaccine. General study findings and limits: Regions left unmutated in variants are reportedly the target of nearly half of spike-specific TCRs. It was only after the peak T cell response that any repertoires were sampled. Donors skewed white British and female; clonal diversity was possibly underestimated.

The sequence came from an adult who received the AZD1222 COVID-19 vaccine. Sample: peripheral blood, taken 28 days after the second AZD1222 dose. The rearrangement joins TRBV3-1 (or the pseudogene TRBV3-2) to TRBJ1-5; D might be TRBD1 (6 bases). CDR3 residues: CASSPWGGPGSNQPQHF. The CDR3 region has the DNA TGTGCCAGCAGCCCGTGGGGGGGCCCCGGGAGCAATCAGCCCCAGCATTTT.